Listed below are T cell receptor beta chains from one sample, sequenced in a study of T cells after yellow fever vaccination. TCRdb passed the 5' RACE reads through MiXCR, listing each CDR3 protein once. Of some 390,000 distinct CDR3 sequences in the sample, 18% were seen once. The sample was PBMCs, taken before the yellow fever booster vaccination. The receptors derive from a man between 18 and 29 years old who received the YFV17D yellow fever vaccine. The CDR3 runs from the conserved cysteine through the conserved F or W. A D gene is named only where the DNA matches it firmly. The size field is filled for only some rows; it gives once, few, many or a size class.

d_call: NA; j_call: TRBJ2-5; clone_size: few; v_call: TRBV7-3; cdr3_nt: TGTGCCAGCAGCTTAAATGGGGGCAGCTTCCAAGAGACCCAGTACTTC; cdr3_aa: CASSLNGGSFQETQYF
d_call: TRBD2; j_call: TRBJ2-1; clone_size: few; v_call: TRBV6-2/TRBV6-3; cdr3_nt: TGTGCCAGCAGAACCGGGACTAGCGACTACAATGAGCAGTTCTTC; cdr3_aa: CASRTGTSDYNEQFF
d_call: NA; j_call: TRBJ2-3; clone_size: NA; v_call: TRBV7-9; cdr3_nt: TGTGCCAGCAGCCCAACATGGGGGACAGATACGCAGTATTTT; cdr3_aa: CASSPTWGTDTQYF
d_call: NA; j_call: TRBJ1-1; clone_size: NA; v_call: TRBV20-1; cdr3_nt: TGCAGTGCTGCTGTGGGCAGTCGGACTGAAGCTTTCTTT; cdr3_aa: CSAAVGSRTEAFF
d_call: NA; j_call: TRBJ1-5; clone_size: few; v_call: TRBV5-6; cdr3_nt: TGTGCCAGCAGCTTGGGCGCAGGGGTGGATTCTCAGCCCCAGCATTTT; cdr3_aa: CASSLGAGVDSQPQHF
d_call: NA; j_call: TRBJ2-1; clone_size: few; v_call: TRBV12-3/TRBV12-4; cdr3_nt: TGTGCCAGCCGATTGGCAGGGCCCAATGAGCAGTTCTTC; cdr3_aa: CASRLAGPNEQFF
d_call: TRBD2; j_call: TRBJ2-2; clone_size: few; v_call: TRBV11-1; cdr3_nt: TGTGCCAGCAGCTTATGGGGGACTAGCGGGGCGAACACCGGGGAGCTGTTTTTT; cdr3_aa: CASSLWGTSGANTGELFF
d_call: NA; j_call: TRBJ2-7; clone_size: few; v_call: TRBV10-3; cdr3_nt: TGTGCCATCAGTGCTTATGCTTACGAGCAGTACTTC; cdr3_aa: CAISAYAYEQYF
d_call: NA; j_call: TRBJ1-2; clone_size: medium-sized; v_call: TRBV12-3/TRBV12-4; cdr3_nt: TGTGCCAGCAGTTTAATCTCCCTAGCTAACTATGGCTACACCTTC; cdr3_aa: CASSLISLANYGYTF
d_call: TRBD2; j_call: TRBJ2-3; clone_size: few; v_call: TRBV4-1; cdr3_nt: TGCGCCAGCAGCCAAGAGATCGGCGGGACTAGCGGGGGGATCCGGGATACGCAGTATTTT; cdr3_aa: CASSQEIGGTSGGIRDTQYF
d_call: NA; j_call: TRBJ1-1; clone_size: NA; v_call: TRBV12-3/TRBV12-4; cdr3_nt: TGTGCCAGCAGTTTTTGGCAGGAACCGAACACTGAAGCTTTCTTT; cdr3_aa: CASSFWQEPNTEAFF
d_call: TRBD1; j_call: TRBJ2-1; clone_size: NA; v_call: TRBV6-5; cdr3_nt: TGTGCCAGCAACCGCGGGACAGGGCAAAACAATGAGCAGTTCTTC; cdr3_aa: CASNRGTGQNNEQFF
d_call: NA; j_call: TRBJ2-3; clone_size: NA; v_call: TRBV15; cdr3_nt: TGTGCCACCAGCAGCGGTCCATCTGATACGCAGTATTTT; cdr3_aa: CATSSGPSDTQYF
d_call: TRBD2; j_call: TRBJ2-1; clone_size: few; v_call: TRBV15; cdr3_nt: TGTGCCACCAGCAGGGGAGGGGCGGTAGCGGGGGGTCGCAACAATGAGCAGTTCTTC; cdr3_aa: CATSRGGAVAGGRNNEQFF
d_call: NA; j_call: TRBJ2-7; clone_size: few; v_call: TRBV12-3/TRBV12-4; cdr3_nt: TGTGCCAGCAGCCGCGGTGAACCCCCATACTACGAGCAGTACTTC; cdr3_aa: CASSRGEPPYYEQYF
d_call: NA; j_call: TRBJ2-1; clone_size: few; v_call: TRBV7-9; cdr3_nt: TGTGCCAGCACCCTATGGTCGAATGAGCAGTTCTTC; cdr3_aa: CASTLWSNEQFF
d_call: NA; j_call: TRBJ1-5; clone_size: few; v_call: TRBV5-6; cdr3_nt: TGTGCCAGCAGCTCGGGTCTTTTAGGGGCCCAGCATTTT; cdr3_aa: CASSSGLLGAQHF
d_call: NA; j_call: TRBJ1-2; clone_size: NA; v_call: TRBV5-6; cdr3_nt: TGTGCCAGCAGCGGGGCGGGGGGGACCTATGGCTACACCTTC; cdr3_aa: CASSGAGGTYGYTF
d_call: NA; j_call: TRBJ1-1; clone_size: NA; v_call: TRBV6-2/TRBV6-3; cdr3_nt: TGTGCCAGCAGTGCATACAGGCGAAGCGCTGAAGCTTTCTTT; cdr3_aa: CASSAYRRSAEAFF
d_call: NA; j_call: TRBJ2-7; clone_size: few; v_call: TRBV29-1; cdr3_nt: TGCAGCGCTGAAGGCGGCTCCTACGAGCAGTACTTC; cdr3_aa: CSAEGGSYEQYF
d_call: NA; j_call: TRBJ1-3; clone_size: NA; v_call: TRBV12-3/TRBV12-4; cdr3_nt: TGTGCCAGCACCCCGGCGGGCTCTGGAAACACCATATATTTT; cdr3_aa: CASTPAGSGNTIYF
d_call: TRBD1; j_call: TRBJ2-1; clone_size: NA; v_call: TRBV7-9; cdr3_nt: TGTGCCAGCAGCTTAGCAGGGGGCTTATGGAATGAGCAGTTCTTC; cdr3_aa: CASSLAGGLWNEQFF
d_call: NA; j_call: TRBJ2-5; clone_size: NA; v_call: TRBV7-8; cdr3_nt: TGTGCCAGCAGCTACGAGGAGGGGACCCAGTACTTC; cdr3_aa: CASSYEEGTQYF
d_call: TRBD2; j_call: TRBJ2-4; clone_size: NA; v_call: TRBV7-2; cdr3_nt: TGTGCCAGCAGCCGCGGGGGGCGGGAAAACATTCAGTACTTC; cdr3_aa: CASSRGGRENIQYF
d_call: TRBD2; j_call: TRBJ2-1; clone_size: few; v_call: TRBV4-1; cdr3_nt: TGCGCCAGCAGCCAAGATTGGGGGGGCTCCTACAATGAGCAGTTCTTC; cdr3_aa: CASSQDWGGSYNEQFF
d_call: NA; j_call: TRBJ2-7; clone_size: NA; v_call: TRBV5-6; cdr3_nt: TGTGCCAGCAGCTTCCTAGAATCCTACGAGCAGTACTTC; cdr3_aa: CASSFLESYEQYF
d_call: NA; j_call: TRBJ1-5; clone_size: few; v_call: TRBV4-3; cdr3_nt: TGCGCCAGCAGCCAACAGGTATACAGCAATCAGCCCCAGCATTTT; cdr3_aa: CASSQQVYSNQPQHF
d_call: NA; j_call: TRBJ1-4; clone_size: few; v_call: TRBV12-3/TRBV12-4; cdr3_nt: TGTGCCAGCGCTGGCCAGGTGGGAGAAAAACTGTTTTTT; cdr3_aa: CASAGQVGEKLFF